The 32 T cell receptor beta chains listed next were all sequenced from one sample in a study of sequential checkpoint blockade in melanoma. Assay: immunoSEQ multiplex PCR; the TCRdb copy retains only in-frame clones and omits some. The repertoire has 5,600 or so clones, around half of them found once; the top ten carry around 29%. Treatment in this sample: randomized to nivolumab then ipilimumab (arm A) or the reverse (arm B). This specimen consisted of CD8+ T cells sorted from blood (inferred from file names), obtained from a patient given nivolumab and ipilimumab in sequence. The receptors derive from a human patient with melanoma. Some clones in this sample may be carry-over from other donors' samples.

The J gene is TRBJ1-4, the V gene TRBV6-5; D unresolved. Germline values: CDR1 MNHEY, CDR2 SVGAGI. The CDR3 runs to 13 residues. Trimming removed 7 bases from V and 8 bases from J, with 14 bases in between. The CDR3 here is CASTPRGGEKLFF. CDR3 sequence (DNA): TGTGCCAGCACCCCCCGCGGAGGGGAAAAACTGTTTTTT.

This chain links TRBV6-6 with TRBJ1-3, with 10 bases fitting TRBD1. This CDR3 spans 15 amino acids. Trimming took 6 bases from V and 4 from J; bases not matched to a gene: 6. The germline V gene has CDR1 MNHNY and CDR2 SVGAGI (reference sequence). The CDR3 DNA reads TGTGCCAGCAGCCAGGGACAGGGGTGGGGAAACACCATATATTTT. Translation gives CASSQGQGWGNTIYF.

The CDR3 nucleotides are TGTGCCAGCGGGCCCGGTAGCTCCTACGAGCAGTACTTC. Residues: CASGPGSSYEQYF. This rearrangement joins TRBV27 to TRBJ2-7; no clear D gene. Germline lookup yields CDR1 MNHEY and CDR2 SMNVEV (reference sequence). V was trimmed by 8 bases and J by 0 bases, leaving 11 bases between them. The CDR3 covers 13 residues.

The chain combines TRBV4-3 with TRBJ1-2; weak D call: TRBD1 (6 bases). In germline, CDR1 is LGHNA, CDR2 YSLEER. V dropped 0 bases and J dropped 8 bases, with 13 bases sitting between them. The CDR3 runs 14 residues. CDR3 sequence: CASSQETAGAGYTF. The CDR3 nucleotides are TGCGCCAGCAGCCAAGAAACGGCAGGGGCCGGCTACACCTTC.

This clone was picked up many times. The chain is built from TRBV19 and TRBJ2-1; TRBD2 might be the D (6 bases). The V gene's germline CDR1 is LNHDA and CDR2 SQIVND (reference sequence). V shed 2 bases and J shed 0 bases, with 8 bases lying between them. The CDR3 contains 15 residues. CDR3 region: CASSISAGSYNEQFF. DNA of the CDR3: TGTGCCAGTAGTATATCAGCGGGCTCCTACAATGAGCAGTTCTTC.

This chain joins TRBV5-5 and TRBJ1-3, with TRBD1 identical over 7 bases. The trim removed 4 bases at V and 1 base at J, leaving 2 bases unmatched. Per germline, CDR1 SGHKS and CDR2 YYEKEE (reference sequence). The CDR3 contains 14 residues. CDR3 in DNA: TGTGCCAGCAGCGGACAGGTATCTGGAAACACCATATATTTT. Residues: CASSGQVSGNTIYF.

By proportion, this clone is medium-sized. The chain couples TRBV29-1 to TRBJ1-5; D remains unclear. Germline V gene lookup returns CDR1 SQVTM and CDR2 ANQGSEA. Trimming took 0 bases from V and 7 from J, leaving 13 bases between them. CDR3 length: 14 amino acids. The CDR3 loop reads CSVEDRGSGQPQHF. For the CDR3, the DNA is TGCAGCGTTGAAGATCGGGGAAGTGGGCAGCCCCAGCATTTT.

This chain joins TRBV2 and TRBJ1-2; D is ambiguous. Trimming removed 4 bases at V and 0 bases at J, with 9 bases between. From germline, CDR1 is SNHLY and CDR2 FYNNEI. The CDR3 is 14 amino acids. The CDR3 region has the DNA TGTGCCAGCAGTGGGGCCGAGACTAACTATGGCTACACCTTC. Translated: CASSGAETNYGYTF.

This chain links TRBV29-1 with TRBJ1-5; 8 nucleotides align to TRBD1. V lost 5 bases to trimming and J lost 2 bases; unmatched junction nucleotides: 8. The CDR3 extends over 15 amino acids. Germline lookup yields CDR1 SQVTM and CDR2 ANQGSEA. CDR3 coding DNA: TGCAGCGTTCGGCAGGGGGCGCTTGGCAATCAGCCCCAGCATTTT. It yields the protein CSVRQGALGNQPQHF.

The chain recombines TRBV5-1 with TRBJ2-7, with D tentatively TRBD1 (6 bases). The CDR3 sequence is 15 residues long. V gave up 0 bases and J gave up 4 bases, with 14 bases separating them. Germline V gene sequence: CDR1 SGHRS, CDR2 YFSETQ. The CDR3, as DNA: TGCGCCAGCAGCTTGGCCAGGGGCGCAGTTTACGAGCAGTACTTC. As protein: CASSLARGAVYEQYF.

V is TRBV2 and J is TRBJ2-7; tentative D call: TRBD1 (6 bases). CDR3 length: 15 residues. Germline CDR1 SNHLY, CDR2 FYNNEI. Trimming shortened V by 2 bases and J by 0 bases, and 11 bases separated the two germline ends. CDR3 sequence reads: CASSEFRDTSYEQYF. In DNA form, the CDR3 reads TGTGCCAGCAGTGAATTCCGGGACACCTCCTACGAGCAGTACTTC.

This clone was counted between two and nine times. J is TRBJ2-7 and V is TRBV5-1, with D possibly being TRBD2 (6 bases). Germline-derived CDR1 and CDR2 are SGHRS and YFSETQ. Trimming pared 5 bases from V and 2 bases from J, leaving 11 bases between. CDR3 length: 13 amino acids. The CDR3 region has the DNA TGCGCCAGCAGGGAGGGTGCTACCTACGAGCAGTACTTC. It codes for CASREGATYEQYF.

For the CDR3, the DNA is TGTGCCAGCAGTTTGCGGGGGACCGGGAGCACTGAAGCTTTCTTT. Its protein product is CASSLRGTGSTEAFF. The V and J genes are TRBV27 and TRBJ1-1, with D possibly being TRBD1 (5 bases). CDR1 is MNHEY and CDR2 is SMNVEV in the germline V gene (reference sequence). V was shortened by 3 bases and J by 4 bases, with 15 bases between the two germline ends. The CDR3 contains 15 residues.

The chain couples TRBV5-1 to TRBJ2-5; 9 nucleotides align to TRBD1. Germline CDR1 and CDR2: SGHRS and YFSETQ. J lost 11 bases, V lost 4 bases, and 9 bases had no gene match. The CDR3 totals 13 residues. In DNA, the CDR3 is TGCGCCAGCAGCCCCGACGACAGGGGGGGGCAGTACTTC. Amino acids: CASSPDDRGGQYF.

As concerns this clone: Mismatch with germline at one junction end may stem from a read error. This chain connects TRBV27 to TRBJ2-5; D perhaps matches TRBD2 (6 bases). The germline gives CDR1 MNHEY, CDR2 SMNVEV (reference sequence). The CDR3 has 15 amino acids. The CDR3 DNA follows: TGTGCCACCAGTGATTTTCGGGGGAACCAAGAGACCCAGTACTTC. This translates into CATSDFRGNQETQYF.

This sequence joins TRBV19 and TRBJ2-7; unclear D gene. Per the germline V gene, CDR1 is LNHDA and CDR2 is SQIVND (reference sequence). The CDR3 covers 14 residues. Trimming removed 5 bases from V and 7 bases from J, with 18 bases in between. The CDR3 here is CASSSKSMLEEQYF. The CDR3 nucleotides read TGTGCCAGTAGTTCCAAATCCATGCTAGAGGAGCAGTACTTC.

In this sample, this clone turned up a few times. The rearrangement uses TRBV20-1 and TRBJ1-1, with D possibly being TRBD1 (5 bases). Germline V lookup: CDR1 DFQATT, CDR2 SNEGSKA (reference sequence). CDR3 size: 11 residues. V was trimmed by 5 bases and J by 6 bases, leaving 10 bases between them. CDR3 DNA sequence: TGCAGTGCTCGGCAGGGCGCTGAAGCTTTCTTT. Translating it yields CSARQGAEAFF.

This clone appeared a single time. The gene calls are TRBV6-1 and TRBJ2-6, with a possible D match to TRBD2 (5 bases). V dropped 3 bases and J dropped 0 bases, with 9 bases sitting between them. In germline, CDR1 is MNHNS, CDR2 SASEGT. CDR3 size: 16 residues. The CDR3 loop is CASSEGVSSGANVLTF. CDR3 in DNA: TGTGCCAGCAGTGAGGGAGTTAGCTCTGGGGCCAACGTCCTGACTTTC.

This chain links TRBV4-1 with TRBJ1-1, with TRBD1 matching over 7 bases. The ends lost 3 bases at V and 5 bases at J; junction bases unmatched: 9. The CDR3 spans 15 residues. Germline loops: CDR1 MGHRA, CDR2 YSYEKL. In DNA, the CDR3 is TGCGCCAGCAGCCATCGGCAGGGGGGAGGAACTGAAGCTTTCTTT. This codes for CASSHRQGGGTEAFF.

The chain recombines TRBV11-1 with TRBJ1-4; 9 nucleotides line up with TRBD1. Germline trimming cut 0 bases from V and 6 bases from J; bases unmatched to any gene: 2. The CDR3 consists of 15 residues. CDR1 is SGHAT, CDR2 FQDESV, per germline (reference sequence). CDR3 protein: CASSLADRGDEKLFF. CDR3 coding DNA: TGTGCCAGCAGCTTAGCGGACAGGGGAGATGAAAAACTGTTTTTT.

The rearrangement joins TRBV5-1 to TRBJ1-1; D is undetermined. CDR3 length equals 14 residues. Trimming shortened V by 0 bases and J by 1 base, and 7 bases separated the two germline ends. Germline V gene data show CDR1 as SGHRS and CDR2 as YFSETQ. The CDR3 reads CASSLGRGNTEAFF. The CDR3 nucleotides read TGCGCCAGCAGCTTGGGACGGGGGAACACTGAAGCTTTCTTT.

This clone was detected only a few times. The chain uses TRBV4-1 and TRBJ1-2, with a weak D call TRBD1 (6 bases). This CDR3 has 17 residues. The germline CDR1 and CDR2 sequences are MGHRA and YSYEKL. V dropped 0 bases and J dropped 0 bases, with 14 bases sitting between them. CDR3 in amino acids: CASSQDGRQDPNYGYTF. In DNA form, the CDR3 reads TGCGCCAGCAGCCAAGATGGCAGACAGGACCCTAACTATGGCTACACCTTC.

The V gene is TRBV5-6, the J gene TRBJ2-7; D is undetermined. V lost 0 bases, J lost 0 bases, and 7 bases lay in between. Germline V gene data show CDR1 as SGHDT and CDR2 as YYEEEE. This CDR3 spans 14 amino acids. The CDR3 protein is CASSLGGSSYEQYF. The CDR3 DNA is TGTGCCAGCAGCTTGGGCGGTAGCTCCTACGAGCAGTACTTC.

With respect to this clone: One junction end disagrees with the germline gene, perhaps due to a read error. The CDR3 protein is CAISDGGFGYTF. In DNA, the CDR3 is TGTGCCATCAGTGATGGGGGGTTTGGCTACACCTTC. The rearrangement uses TRBV6-6 and TRBJ1-2; possibly TRBD1 for D (5 bases). CDR1 and CDR2 (germline): MNHNY, SVGAGI (reference sequence). The length of the CDR3 is 12 residues.

This chain uses TRBV7-8 with TRBJ1-3; the D is unclear. CDR1 and CDR2 (germline): SGHVS, FQNEAQ. Trimming left V 1 base short and J 7 bases short, with 23 bases between. CDR3 length equals 18 residues. The CDR3 coding sequence is TGTGCCAGCAGCTTAGAGGCCTCTGGTTGGGCCGCCCGGAACACCATATATTTT. Translated: CASSLEASGWAARNTIYF.

As to this clone: One end of the junction fails to match germline, which may point to a read error. CDR3: CASSLAQGYEQYF. CDR3 bases: TGTGCCAGCAGTTTGGCCCAGGGGTACGAGCAGTACTTC. This sequence joins TRBV5-4 and TRBJ2-7, with D maybe TRBD1 (6 bases). The length of the CDR3 is 13 residues. The germline V gene has CDR1 SGHNT and CDR2 YYREEE (reference sequence).

Only a few counts were recorded for this clone. The J gene is TRBJ1-1, the V gene TRBV19; tentatively, D is TRBD1 (5 bases). This CDR3 region has 13 residues. Germline CDR1 is LNHDA and CDR2 is SQIVND (reference sequence). With 6 bases removed from V and 6 bases from J, the gap between germline ends came to 14 bases. The CDR3 DNA reads as TGTGCCAGTAGCACGTGGGGGGACTCTGAAGCTTTCTTT. Its translation: CASSTWGDSEAFF.

V is TRBV27 and J is TRBJ2-6; 7 bases match TRBD1. CDR1 MNHEY and CDR2 SMNVEV come from the germline V gene (reference sequence). J gave up 0 bases and V 4 bases, and 12 bases lay outside the gene matches. This CDR3 region has 19 residues. CDR3 bases: TGTGCCAGCAGTTCCCAGGGGACAGCCGAATACTCTGGGGCCAACGTCCTGACTTTC. This gives the protein CASSSQGTAEYSGANVLTF.

This clone is termed medium-sized. This rearrangement joins TRBV14 to TRBJ2-7; a possible D gene is TRBD1 (6 bases). CDR3 length: 12 residues. The V end was cut by 5 bases, the J end by 2 bases, with 7 bases between. Germline CDR1 and CDR2: SGHDN and FVKESK. The CDR3 region is CASSGQTYEQYF. DNA of the CDR3: TGTGCCAGCAGCGGACAGACCTACGAGCAGTACTTC.

The rearrangement links TRBV9 to TRBJ2-1, with 9 bases lining up with TRBD2. Germline CDR1 SGDLS, CDR2 YYNGEE. CDR3 length equals 18 residues. V gave up 4 bases and J gave up 7 bases; unmatched junction bases: 18. The CDR3 bases are TGTGCCAGCAGCCCGCGGGGAGGCGGGGCTAGCGGGACGAATGAGCAGTTCTTC. Translating gives CASSPRGGGASGTNEQFF.

The chain combines TRBV5-6 with TRBJ1-2; possibly TRBD1 for D (6 bases). Germline loops: CDR1 SGHDT, CDR2 YYEEEE. This CDR3 is 14 amino acids long. V was clipped by 1 base and J by 4 bases, with 11 bases between them. This CDR3 is CASSLTGSGYGYTF. In nucleotides, the CDR3 is TGTGCCAGCAGCTTGACAGGGAGCGGCTATGGCTACACCTTC.

On this clone: At one end, the junction sequence differs from germline, possibly due to a read error. The sample contains more than one DNA sequence encoding this CDR3. The J gene is TRBJ1-2, the V gene TRBV7-8; no clear D. CDR3 length equals 15 residues. CDR1 and CDR2 (germline): SGHVS, FQNEAQ. The CDR3 DNA reads as TGTGCCAGTAGCTCCGACCCCCAGGATAACTATGGCTACACCTTC. It yields the protein CASSSDPQDNYGYTF.